This TCR beta chain was identified in a study of patients and donors after allogeneic stem cell transplantation. TCRdb itself ran the RT-PCR reads through MiXCR, one entry per CDR3 protein. The sample consists of about a million distinct CDR3 sequences, roughly 17% of them appearing once. This clonotype appeared a few times. The CDR3 is made up of 14 amino acids. Trimming took 7 bases from V and 0 from J, leaving 11 bases between them. The chain links TRBV12-3 or TRBV12-4 to TRBJ2-3, with D unclear. The specimen was blood, either unsorted or a sorted T cell fraction (not recorded which). This TCR was sampled from a human donor who was either an allogeneic HSCT recipient or a stem cell or donor lymphocyte infusion donor (not recorded which). It is not recorded whose cells these are; they may come from a transplant donor. DNA of the CDR3: TGTGCCAGCAAGCCCCAGCGAAGCACAGATACGCAGTATTTT. It is translated as CASKPQRSTDTQYF.